This TCR beta chain was documented in a study of T-cell reconstitution after alpha-beta-depleted transplantation in children (dated by TCRdb to 2016 to 2017). In terms of the full investigation: Using TCR repertoire profiling, the study quantitatively followed how T-cell immune reconstitution unfolded in children after TCRalphabeta/CD19-depleted allogeneic hematopoietic cell transplantation. Study-wide conclusions, independent of this receptor: Apparently early alphabetaT-cell count recovery about two months after transplant reportedly relied on only several hundred rapidly expanded clones derived from non-depleted graft cells. The high TCRbeta diversity at day 60 in some patients was ascribed to recipient T cells and intrathymic progenitors that had survived conditioning. Hyperexpanded clone frequencies declined over subsequent months; after one year, T-cell counts and TCRbeta diversity were mostly attributed to newly produced T cells.

The sample's treatment or condition label, in plain terms: allogeneic hematopoietic cell transplantation with graft depleted of TCRalphabeta T cells and CD19 B cells. TCRalphabeta/CD19-depleted allogeneic hematopoietic cell grafts were given to the transplant recipients, all of whom were children. V was cut back by 4 bases and J by 7 bases, leaving a gap of 19 bases between them. The CDR3 contains 15 residues, cysteine and phenylalanine counted. The read is trimmed to its CDR3 DNA, 45 bases read in frame from base 1. For this clonotype: Its antigen is currently not known. Base qualities are not provided; no much larger clone lies one nucleotide away.

Library creation used PCR. Sequencing instrument: Illumina HiSeq 2500. TCR library preparation used molecular barcoding, with unique molecular identifiers applied to normalize quantification of the TCRbeta repertoire. Using fastp at Q25 and MiXCR, TCRdb reprocessed the public reads and kept productive beta chains. Rows are unified per CDR3 protein, each entry keeping the most common DNA and genes. A total of 700,000 to 950,000 distinct CDR3 sequences appear in this sample, less than 20% of them only once. Together, the top ten hold about 5% of the sample. The receptor comes from a male patient aged 10 to 17 who had a stem cell transplant for acute lymphoblastic leukemia, so the T cells may come from the graft donor. This sample comprised PBMCs, mostly from graft donor cells, obtained 360 days after TCRalphabeta/CD19-depleted stem cell transplant. Rearrangement joined TRBV12-3 or TRBV12-4 to TRBJ1-2; confidence is insufficient to name the D gene. The nucleotides read TGTGCCAGCAGTTCCCGGACCGGCCGCATCGGTGGCTACACCTTC. This codes for CASSSRTGRIGGYTF.